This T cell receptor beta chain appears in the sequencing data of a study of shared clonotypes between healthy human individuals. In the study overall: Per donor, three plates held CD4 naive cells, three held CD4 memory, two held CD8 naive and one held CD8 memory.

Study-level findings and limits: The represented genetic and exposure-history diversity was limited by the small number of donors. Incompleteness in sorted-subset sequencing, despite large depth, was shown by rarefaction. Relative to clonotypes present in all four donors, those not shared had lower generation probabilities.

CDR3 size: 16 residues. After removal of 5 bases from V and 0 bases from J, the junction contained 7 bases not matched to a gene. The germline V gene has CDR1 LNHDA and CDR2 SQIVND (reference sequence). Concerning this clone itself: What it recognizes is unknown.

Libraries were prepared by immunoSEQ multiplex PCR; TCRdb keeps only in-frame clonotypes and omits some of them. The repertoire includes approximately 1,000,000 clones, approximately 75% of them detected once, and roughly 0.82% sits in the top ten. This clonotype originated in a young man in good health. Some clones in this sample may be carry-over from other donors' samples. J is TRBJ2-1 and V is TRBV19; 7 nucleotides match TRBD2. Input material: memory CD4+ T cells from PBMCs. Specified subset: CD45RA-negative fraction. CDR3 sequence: CASSLRGGGSYNEQFF. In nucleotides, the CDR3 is TGTGCCAGTAGTCTCCGGGGCGGGGGCTCCTACAATGAGCAGTTCTTC.